The present entry profiles one T cell receptor beta chain with its context. The junction departs from germline at one end; a sequencing error may be responsible. Germline CDR1 SNHLY, CDR2 FYNNEI. This CDR3 region has 13 residues. This entry is derived from a study of CD8 T cells in Susac syndrome. With random hexamers, roughly 0.5 to 1 ug RNA was reverse transcribed. TCRdb reanalysed the immunoSEQ multiplex PCR reads using MiXCR and keeps one entry per CDR3 protein. The sample consists of approximately 100,000 distinct CDR3 sequences, about 90% of them appearing once. The authors carried out high-throughput sequencing of TCR beta. They applied it to CD8+ and CD4+ T cells obtained from blood.

Sequencing input: CD4+ T cells from PBMCs. The chain employs TRBV2 and TRBJ1-1, with D tentatively TRBD1 (5 bases). The receptor was isolated from a human donor in good health. CDR3 loop: CATKGALGTEVFF. CDR3 DNA sequence: TGTGCCACGAAAGGGGCGCTGGGGACTGAAGTTTTCTTT.